A single sample gave rise to the 32 T cell receptor beta chains below, sequenced in a study of blood T cell repertoires in COVID-19. Some clones are missing from TCRdb's copy, which holds only in-frame ones; the method was immunoSEQ multiplex PCR. The repertoire holds about 250,000 clones, around nine tenths seen once, with around 1.5% in the top ten. The sequencing sample was made of peripheral blood. The receptors were sampled from a woman aged 60-70 years who had recovered from COVID-19.

The rearrangement links TRBV10-2 to TRBJ1-2; tentatively, D is TRBD1 (6 bases). This CDR3 has 11 residues. Germline V gene data show CDR1 as WSHSY and CDR2 as SAAADI. V lost 6 bases to trimming and J lost 8 bases, with 10 bases between them. DNA of the CDR3: TGCGCCAGCAGAGAAGGACAGGGCTACACCTTC. It translates to CASREGQGYTF.

The chain is built from TRBV5-5 and TRBJ1-1; 8 bases align to TRBD1. This CDR3 has 14 amino acids. In germline, CDR1 is SGHKS, CDR2 YYEKEE (reference sequence). Germline trimming cut 3 bases from V and 4 bases from J; bases unmatched to any gene: 5. The CDR3 DNA follows: TGTGCCAGCAGCTCCCTTACAGGGGGCACTGAAGCTTTCTTT. Translation: CASSSLTGGTEAFF.

The chain uses TRBV7-3 and TRBJ1-1, with TRBD1 matching 7 bases. CDR3 size: 13 residues. V trimming: 5 bases; J trimming: 4 bases; junction bases outside the gene matches: 4. CDR1 and CDR2 from the germline V gene are SGHTA and FQGTGA. The CDR3 loop reads CASSPTGSTEAFF. CDR3 bases: TGTGCCAGCAGCCCGACAGGGAGCACTGAAGCTTTCTTT.

A few counts support this clone. CDR3 DNA: TGTGCCAGCAGCTTGAGCCGCGCCGAGCAGTACTTC. Its protein is CASSLSRAEQYF. The chain links TRBV5-5 to TRBJ2-7; D ambiguous. The germline V and J ends were trimmed by 1 base and 6 bases, with 8 bases remaining between them. The CDR3 is 12 amino acids. Germline-derived CDR1 and CDR2 are SGHKS and YYEKEE (reference sequence). The variable domain in full, completed from reference TRBV5-5 and TRBJ2-7, reads DAGVTQSPTHLIKTRGQQVTLRCSPISGHKSVSWYQQVLGQGPQFIFQYYEKEERGRGNFPDRFSARQFPNYSSELNVNALLLGDSALYLCASSLSRAEQYFGPGTRLTVT.

The chain uses TRBV9 and TRBJ1-6; TRBD1 aligns across 9 bases. The J segment lost 9 bases and the V segment lost 4 bases, leaving 11 bases of the junction unmatched. The germline gives CDR1 SGDLS, CDR2 YYNGEE. The CDR3 consists of 16 residues. CDR3 loop: CASSRTGQGLISPLHF. In nucleotides, the CDR3 is TGTGCCAGCAGCCGCACGGGACAGGGTCTAATTTCACCCCTCCACTTT.

This CDR3 reads CASSSHSSGANVLTF. In DNA form, the CDR3 reads TGTGCCAGCAGTTCCCACAGCTCTGGGGCCAACGTCCTGACTTTC. The chain combines TRBV6-6 with TRBJ2-6; D remains unclear. Germline V gives CDR1 MNHNY, CDR2 SVGAGI (reference sequence). V gave up 4 bases and J gave up 0 bases, with 7 bases separating them. This CDR3 has 15 residues.

The V and J genes are TRBV5-1 and TRBJ1-1; the D is unclear. CDR1 and CDR2 (germline): SGHRS, YFSETQ. With 0 bases removed from V and 7 bases from J, the gap between germline ends came to 10 bases. This CDR3 is built from 13 residues. CDR3 loop: CASSLVGQVEAFF. CDR3 coding DNA: TGCGCCAGCAGCTTGGTGGGCCAGGTTGAAGCTTTCTTT.

V and J are TRBV4-3 and TRBJ2-2, with a possible D match to TRBD1 (6 bases). This CDR3 has 15 residues. The germline CDR1 and CDR2 sequences are LGHNA and YSLEER. Trimming took 0 bases from V and 7 from J, leaving 12 bases between them. The CDR3 DNA follows: TGCGCCAGCAGCCAAGATTTGAGGGGGAGCGGGGAGCTGTTTTTT. Its protein product is CASSQDLRGSGELFF.

In this sample, this clone turned up once. The chain joins TRBV11-3 to TRBJ2-4; TRBD1 matches at 7 bases. The CDR3 consists of 15 residues. Germline V gene data show CDR1 as SGHNT and CDR2 as YENEEA. V shed 2 bases and J 3 bases; nucleotides not matched to a gene: 4. The CDR3 protein is CASSLSPGGKNIQYF. The CDR3 nucleotides read TGTGCCAGCAGCTTATCCCCAGGGGGCAAAAACATTCAGTACTTC.

The rearrangement uses TRBV19 and TRBJ2-5; D unresolved. CDR3 length equals 14 residues. Trimming removed 1 base from V and 3 bases from J, with 9 bases in between. CDR1 and CDR2 from the germline V gene are LNHDA and SQIVND (reference sequence). CDR3 amino acids: CASSIGTRKETQYF. The CDR3 bases are TGTGCCAGTAGTATAGGAACCAGAAAAGAGACCCAGTACTTC. The variable domain in full, completed from reference TRBV19 and TRBJ2-5, reads DGGITQSPKYLFRKEGQNVTLSCEQNLNHDAMYWYRQDPGQGLRLIYYSQIVNDFQKGDIAEGYSVSREKKESFPLTVTSAQKNPTAFYLCASSIGTRKETQYFGPGTRLLVL.

This clone has a handful of counts. This chain connects TRBV18 to TRBJ1-3; possible D gene TRBD1, 6 bases. The germline V gene encodes CDR1 KGHSH and CDR2 LQKENI. The CDR3 runs to 15 residues. The V gene lost 0 bases and the J gene lost 4 bases, with 10 bases spanning the gap. The CDR3 region is CASSPPVGAGNTIYF. The CDR3 coding sequence is TGTGCCAGCTCACCACCGGTGGGGGCAGGAAACACCATATATTTT.

The rearrangement links TRBV6-5 to TRBJ2-1; no reliable D call. V was trimmed by 6 bases and J by 9 bases, leaving 12 bases between them. Germline values: CDR1 MNHEY, CDR2 SVGAGI. The CDR3 runs 12 residues. This CDR3 is CASRTPSGEQFF. The DNA for the CDR3 is TGTGCCAGCAGAACCCCGTCGGGTGAGCAGTTCTTC.

This chain connects TRBV16 to TRBJ1-6, with 10 bases identical to TRBD1. With V trimmed by 2 bases and J by 8 bases, 3 bases remained unmatched. The CDR3 has 15 amino acids. CDR1 KGHSY and CDR2 FQNENV come from the germline V gene. In DNA, the CDR3 is TGTGCCAGCAGCCAAGGGGGACAGGGGTATTCACCCCTCCACTTT. Its translation is CASSQGGQGYSPLHF. The complete variable domain, with remaining parts taken from reference TRBV16 and TRBJ1-6, reads GEEVAQTPKHLVRGEGQKAKLYCAPIKGHSYVFWYQQVLKNEFKFLISFQNENVFDETGMPKERFSAKCLPNSPCSLEIQATKLEDSAVYFCASSQGGQGYSPLHFGNGTRLTVT.

This chain connects TRBV6-1 to TRBJ1-2, with a weak D call TRBD1 (5 bases). Trimming shortened V by 2 bases and J by 5 bases, and 9 bases separated the two germline ends. CDR1 is MNHNS and CDR2 is SASEGT in the germline V gene. This CDR3 has 13 residues. In nucleotides, the CDR3 is TGTGCCAGCAGTGAACCAGGGCCGTATGGCTACACCTTC. This encodes CASSEPGPYGYTF.

The chain employs TRBV6-1 and TRBJ2-1, with no clear D. Germline CDR1 is MNHNS and CDR2 is SASEGT. Between the trimmed V and J ends, which lost 2 bases and 2 bases, there was a span of 7 bases. The CDR3 has 14 amino acids. The CDR3 reads CASSETGTYNEQFF. As DNA, the CDR3 is TGTGCCAGCAGTGAAACGGGTACCTACAATGAGCAGTTCTTC.

In DNA form, the CDR3 reads TGTGCCAGCCCCTACCCGCAAGCGCCTCATGAAAAACTGTTTTTT. It specifies CASPYPQAPHEKLFF. The rearrangement joins TRBV7-8 to TRBJ1-4; no reliable D call. The CDR3 sequence is 15 residues long. CDR1 and CDR2 from the germline V gene are SGHVS and FQNEAQ. V was trimmed by 8 bases and J by 6 bases, leaving 19 bases between them.

The V call is TRBV9, the J call TRBJ1-1; no clear D. Germline loops: CDR1 SGDLS, CDR2 YYNGEE. This CDR3 has 13 residues. V was trimmed by 0 bases and J by 5 bases, leaving 8 bases between them. The CDR3 bases are TGTGCCAGCAGCGTAGGAAGAGGGACTGAAGCTTTCTTT. Translating gives CASSVGRGTEAFF.

This chain uses TRBV2 with TRBJ1-1; TRBD1 might be the D (5 bases). Germline V lookup: CDR1 SNHLY, CDR2 FYNNEI. This CDR3 spans 15 amino acids. The V gene lost 3 bases and the J gene lost 2 bases, with 13 bases spanning the gap. Here the CDR3 reads CASSDAFGGNTEAFF. The CDR3 DNA is TGTGCCAGCAGTGATGCGTTCGGGGGTAACACTGAAGCTTTCTTT.

The chain recombines TRBV3-1 (or the pseudogene TRBV3-2) with TRBJ1-2; no clear D. This CDR3 spans 13 amino acids. Trimming stripped 0 bases from V and 8 bases from J, with 10 bases between. Per germline, CDR1 LGHDT and CDR2 YNNKEL (reference sequence). The CDR3 region has the DNA TGTGCCAGCAGCCAAGATCCGGGTAGGGGCTACACCTTC. Protein sequence: CASSQDPGRGYTF.

The V and J genes are TRBV6-5 and TRBJ2-7, with no clear D. V dropped 2 bases and J dropped 8 bases, with 7 bases sitting between them. The CDR3 runs to 11 residues. From germline, CDR1 is MNHEY and CDR2 SVGAGI. The CDR3, as DNA: TGTGCCAGCAGTTACGGCCGTAAGCAGTACTTC. Translated, it gives CASSYGRKQYF.

The V call is TRBV5-1, the J call TRBJ2-1; 8 bases align to TRBD2. The junction had 12 bases not matched to a gene; V was cut back by 3 bases and J by 1 base. CDR3 length: 18 amino acids. The V gene's germline CDR1 is SGHRS and CDR2 YFSETQ. The CDR3: CASSSSKGGGTSYNEQFF. The DNA of the CDR3 is TGCGCCAGCAGCTCTTCCAAAGGCGGGGGGACATCCTACAATGAGCAGTTCTTC.

The chain couples TRBV3-1 (or the pseudogene TRBV3-2) to TRBJ1-1; D is ambiguous. V was cut by 3 bases and J by 0 bases, with 8 bases left in between. From germline, CDR1 is LGHDT and CDR2 YNNKEL (reference sequence). The CDR3 runs 14 residues. Here the CDR3 DNA reads TGTGCCAGCAGCCACCGGTCTATGAACACTGAAGCTTTCTTT. Protein sequence: CASSHRSMNTEAFF.

V usage is TRBV15 and J usage is TRBJ2-5, with 11 nucleotides matching TRBD2. This CDR3 is 17 amino acids long. Losses at the gene ends were 1 base for V and 0 bases for J; bases not matched to a gene: 4. Germline V gene lookup returns CDR1 LNHNV and CDR2 YYDKDF (reference sequence). DNA of the CDR3: TGTGCCACCAGCAGAGGGGCTAGCGGGGGGCACCAAGAGACCCAGTACTTC. Its protein product is CATSRGASGGHQETQYF.

The rearrangement joins TRBV7-2 to TRBJ1-2, with 9 bases fitting TRBD1. This CDR3 comprises 13 residues. V lost 6 bases and J lost 7; bases outside the gene matches: 6. Germline V gene data show CDR1 as SGHTA and CDR2 as FQGNSA. CDR3 nucleotide sequence: TGTGCCAGCAGGTCACAGGGGGCGAGTGGCTACACCTTC. It encodes CASRSQGASGYTF.

The chain recombines TRBV4-2 with TRBJ2-2; D is perhaps TRBD1 (5 bases). Germline CDR1 and CDR2: LGHNA and YNFKEQ. This CDR3 spans 21 amino acids. Trimming cost V 0 bases and J 0 bases, with 23 bases left between them. CDR3 in amino acids: CASSQDMGLAWVGANTGELFF. Here the CDR3 DNA reads TGTGCCAGCAGCCAAGATATGGGGCTGGCCTGGGTTGGAGCGAACACCGGGGAGCTGTTTTTT.

This rearrangement joins TRBV27 to TRBJ1-3, with D hard to call. V was cut by 4 bases and J by 0 bases, with 7 bases left in between. Per germline, CDR1 MNHEY and CDR2 SMNVEV (reference sequence). CDR3 size: 14 residues. DNA of the CDR3: TGTGCCAGCAGTTCGGTTAGCTCTGGAAACACCATATATTTT. This encodes CASSSVSSGNTIYF.

The rearrangement links TRBV19 to TRBJ1-2, with D possibly matching TRBD1 (5 bases). From germline, CDR1 is LNHDA and CDR2 SQIVND (reference sequence). Trimming took 5 bases from V and 6 from J, leaving 16 bases between them. The CDR3 extends over 14 amino acids. This CDR3 is CASSPPRGVNGYTF. For the CDR3, the DNA is TGTGCCAGTAGTCCACCTCGGGGGGTGAATGGCTACACCTTC.

The V gene is TRBV5-1, the J gene TRBJ2-3, with 12 bases fitting TRBD2. This CDR3 has 17 amino acids. V was pared by 2 bases and J by 1 base, with 5 bases of the junction left unmatched. Germline V CDR1 and CDR2: SGHRS, YFSETQ. The CDR3: CASSFQLAGGRTDTQYF. The CDR3 nucleotides are TGCGCCAGCAGCTTCCAACTAGCGGGGGGACGCACAGATACGCAGTATTTT.

This chain uses TRBV2 with TRBJ1-4; D unclear. With 4 bases removed from V and 7 bases from J, the gap between germline ends came to 7 bases. The CDR3 length is 12 residues. The V gene's germline CDR1 is SNHLY and CDR2 FYNNEI. Here the CDR3 DNA reads TGTGCCAGCAGTGGACAAGGTGAAAAACTGTTTTTT. Protein product: CASSGQGEKLFF.

J is TRBJ1-2 and V is TRBV29-1; D unclear. The germline CDR1 and CDR2 sequences are SQVTM and ANQGSEA. Trimming removed 3 bases at V and 0 bases at J, with 8 bases between. CDR3 size: 13 residues. The CDR3 DNA reads TGCAGCGTTGAGTGGGCCTCTAACTATGGCTACACCTTC. As protein: CSVEWASNYGYTF. Full variable domain (missing parts from reference TRBV29-1 and TRBJ1-2): SAVISQKPSRDICQRGTSLTIQCQVDSQVTMMFWYRQQPGQSLTLIATANQGSEATYESGFVIDKFPISRPNLTFSTLTVSNMSPEDSSIYLCSVEWASNYGYTFGSGTRLTVV.

This chain joins TRBV9 and TRBJ1-1, with D unclear. The V gene lost 0 bases and the J gene lost 4 bases, with 7 bases spanning the gap. This CDR3 is built from 13 residues. Germline loops: CDR1 SGDLS, CDR2 YYNGEE. DNA of the CDR3: TGTGCCAGCAGCGTAGTGGGGAGCACTGAAGCTTTCTTT. Protein sequence: CASSVVGSTEAFF.

The gene calls are TRBV7-9 and TRBJ2-3; a weak D match, TRBD2 (6 bases). Trimming pared 4 bases from V and 2 bases from J, leaving 13 bases between. The CDR3 extends over 15 amino acids. The germline gives CDR1 SEHNR, CDR2 FQNEAQ (reference sequence). For the CDR3, the DNA is TGTGCCAGCAGCTCCGGGGGAGCCGACACAGATACGCAGTATTTT. Translation: CASSSGGADTDTQYF.